What follows are 28 T cell receptor beta chains derived from one specimen sequenced in a study of T cells expressing NK-cell markers. Reanalyzing the 5' RACE reads, TCRdb keeps one entry per CDR3 protein, without DNA. The table lists a few hundred thousand distinct CDR3 sequences, with approximately 4% in the top ten. The specimen was blood T cells: a sorted CD56 or NKG2C T cell subset, CD4+ or CD8+ T cells, or bulk PBMC T cells (not recorded which). The receptors derive from a man between 18 and 29 years old in good health.

The chain uses TRBV7-8 and TRBJ2-2; TCRdb selects TRBD2, and the lack of DNA leaves this call unchecked. In germline, CDR1 is SGHVS, CDR2 FQNEAQ. The CDR3 totals 16 residues. The CDR3 spells CASSLLVPGNTGELFF.

This CDR3 is CASSDGGHNEQFF. This chain connects TRBV7-2 to TRBJ2-1; checking the TCRdb D call of TRBD1 is not possible without DNA. Germline CDR1 reads SGHTA; CDR2 reads FQGNSA. The CDR3 covers 13 residues.

The V and J genes are TRBV29-1 and TRBJ1-1; as DNA is missing, the TRBD1 call by TCRdb cannot be tested. Germline V CDR1 and CDR2: SQVTM, ANQGSEA. This CDR3 spans 14 amino acids. CDR3 in amino acids: CSAKGQSGNTEAFF.

The rearrangement uses TRBV7-9 and TRBJ2-1; the D gene TCRdb calls, TRBD2, cannot be checked with no DNA. The CDR3 is 16 residues long. The germline V gene has CDR1 SEHNR and CDR2 FQNEAQ (reference sequence). The CDR3 sequence is CASSPSGRGVKHEQFF.

V usage is TRBV12-3 or TRBV12-4 and J usage is TRBJ2-2; as DNA is missing, the TRBD1 call by TCRdb cannot be tested. CDR3 length equals 15 residues. This CDR3 is CASSSYRGLAGELFF.

The chain recombines TRBV20-1 with TRBJ2-1; as DNA is missing, the TRBD2 call by TCRdb cannot be tested. CDR1 and CDR2 from the germline V gene are DFQATT and SNEGSKA (reference sequence). This CDR3 has 14 residues. The CDR3 protein is CSASPAGVIHEQFF.

The chain employs TRBV10-3 and TRBJ2-2; absent DNA, TCRdb's TRBD1 call cannot be checked. Per germline, CDR1 ENHRY and CDR2 SYGVKD. The CDR3 consists of 14 residues. The CDR3 region is CAISETGHTGELFF.

This chain joins TRBV7-6 and TRBJ2-3; TCRdb's D gene call, TRBD2, goes unchecked for lack of DNA. This CDR3 has 16 amino acids. CDR1 SGHVS and CDR2 FNYEAQ come from the germline V gene. The CDR3 loop reads CASSVRLAGVTDTQYF.

The chain recombines TRBV24-1 with TRBJ2-1; without DNA, the TCRdb call of TRBD2 cannot be checked. This CDR3 contains 14 residues. CDR1 KGHDR and CDR2 SFDVKD come from the germline V gene. The CDR3 reads CATSAGSAYNEQFF.

The chain carries TRBV12-3 or TRBV12-4 and TRBJ2-3; the D gene TCRdb calls, TRBD2, cannot be checked with no DNA. The CDR3 consists of 16 residues. The CDR3 spells CASSLYGGRDTDTQYF.

V and J are TRBV5-1 and TRBJ2-1; TCRdb's assignment of TRBD2 cannot be checked, as there is no DNA. The CDR3 has 16 amino acids. CDR1 is SGHRS and CDR2 is YFSETQ in the germline V gene. The CDR3 sequence: CASSLDGRAGNNEQFF.

V gene TRBV11-2 combines with J gene TRBJ2-4; TCRdb outputs TRBD2, but without DNA this stays unchecked. The CDR3 is 19 amino acids. Germline CDR1 SGHAT, CDR2 FQNNGV. The CDR3 sequence: CASSVRPAGGFVAKNIQYF.

This rearrangement joins TRBV28 to TRBJ1-4; with no DNA, the TCRdb D assignment of TRBD1 cannot be verified. The CDR3 has 17 amino acids. From germline, CDR1 is MDHEN and CDR2 SYDVKM. CDR3 region: CASSPPGFSPLNEKLFF.

The chain employs TRBV29-1 and TRBJ2-2; TCRdb's D call, TRBD1, is unchecked because there is no DNA. CDR3 size: 13 residues. CDR1 and CDR2 (germline): SQVTM, ANQGSEA. The CDR3 sequence is CSLRDGNTGELFF.

V and J are TRBV12-3 or TRBV12-4 and TRBJ2-2; TCRdb's assignment of TRBD2 cannot be checked, as there is no DNA. CDR3 size: 16 residues. The CDR3: CASSFGSGRGTGELFF.

V gene TRBV7-9 combines with J gene TRBJ2-1. There are 11 residues in the CDR3. The germline gives CDR1 SEHNR, CDR2 FQNEAQ (reference sequence). This CDR3 is CAGGSYNEQFF.

This rearrangement joins TRBV9 to TRBJ2-7; TCRdb selects TRBD1, and the lack of DNA leaves this call unchecked. The length of the CDR3 is 14 residues. Germline-derived CDR1 and CDR2 are SGDLS and YYNGEE. The chain's CDR3 is CASSPRDSLYEQYF.

The CDR3: CSARNLGGIDTQYF. V is TRBV20-1 and J is TRBJ2-3; the TRBD1 assignment by TCRdb is unverifiable without DNA. CDR3 length: 14 residues. The V gene's germline CDR1 is DFQATT and CDR2 SNEGSKA (reference sequence).

The V and J genes are TRBV2 and TRBJ2-2; TCRdb calls TRBD2, which cannot be checked without DNA. Germline V gene data show CDR1 as SNHLY and CDR2 as FYNNEI. CDR3 length equals 15 residues. CDR3 in amino acids: CASRRTSGNTGELFF.

The V and J genes are TRBV6-1 and TRBJ2-3; TCRdb's assignment of TRBD1 cannot be checked, as there is no DNA. This CDR3 is built from 12 residues. The germline CDR1 and CDR2 sequences are MNHNS and SASEGT. The CDR3: CACTGGADTQYF.

The chain uses TRBV7-3 and TRBJ2-2; checking the TCRdb D call of TRBD1 is not possible without DNA. Germline V gene data show CDR1 as SGHTA and CDR2 as FQGTGA. This CDR3 region has 13 residues. CDR3 protein: CASSRTGPGELFF.

The CDR3: CAWEGGAGNTEAFF. The V and J genes are TRBV30 and TRBJ1-1; without DNA, the TCRdb call of TRBD1 cannot be checked. There are 14 residues in the CDR3. The germline CDR1 and CDR2 sequences are GTSNPN and SVGIG (reference sequence).

The V gene is TRBV7-9, the J gene TRBJ1-5; TCRdb indicates TRBD1, and absent DNA this call remains unverified. This CDR3 contains 16 residues. Per the germline V gene, CDR1 is SEHNR and CDR2 is FQNEAQ (reference sequence). This CDR3 is CASSLARGSENQPQHF.

The chain uses TRBV20-1 and TRBJ2-1; the D gene TCRdb calls, TRBD2, cannot be checked with no DNA. The CDR3 is made up of 16 amino acids. CDR1 DFQATT and CDR2 SNEGSKA come from the germline V gene (reference sequence). The CDR3 region is CSARPPPSGSEDEQFF.

The chain joins TRBV5-1 to TRBJ2-3; there is no DNA to check the TCRdb D call of TRBD1. This CDR3 is 15 amino acids long. Per the germline V gene, CDR1 is SGHRS and CDR2 is YFSETQ. This chain's CDR3 is CASSLRDRGGDTQYF.

The V and J genes are TRBV4-1 and TRBJ2-1; as DNA is missing, the TRBD1 call by TCRdb cannot be tested. CDR1 MGHRA and CDR2 YSYEKL come from the germline V gene. The CDR3 has 16 residues. The CDR3 spells CASSQDPPGSYNEQFF.

V usage is TRBV7-2 and J usage is TRBJ2-1; TCRdb indicates TRBD2, and absent DNA this call remains unverified. Germline V lookup: CDR1 SGHTA, CDR2 FQGNSA. This CDR3 region has 15 residues. CDR3 sequence reads: CASSLDRAGGNEQFF.

This chain joins TRBV7-3 and TRBJ2-1; lacking DNA, the TRBD1 call made by TCRdb goes unchecked. This CDR3 is built from 15 residues. The germline CDR1 and CDR2 sequences are SGHTA and FQGTGA. The CDR3 loop is CASSFNPGRINEQFF.